A few counts support the clone carrying this T cell receptor (beta chain). The antigen remains undetermined. Deletions cut 6 bases from V and 4 bases from J, with 10 bases between. Germline V CDR1 and CDR2: SNHLY, FYNNEI. The CDR3 loop spans 12 amino acids. Until they underwent thyroid surgery, no patient had received any treatment. This specimen belongs to a study of metastatic and nonmetastatic thyroid tumors. About the study: Comparative analysis of repertoires was undertaken across blood and tumor or nodule tissue obtained from malignant and benign thyroid patients.

Study-wide points: The reported finding was significantly higher TCR beta diversity in malignant thyroid tumors relative to benign nodules, in blood and tumor.

In the original analysis: The study took CDR3 differences across clinicopathological groups and made a distant-metastasis classifier for papillary thyroid cancer from them. Through MiXCR, TCRdb re-clonotyped the PCR reads. Here the V and J calls rest on TCRdb's processing, not on the authors' analysis. The repertoire holds under 20,000 clones, with 30% to 40% as singletons. Sequencing input: tumor tissue. The chain couples TRBV2 to TRBJ2-7, with D maybe TRBD1 (5 bases). The sequence came from a female donor with papillary thyroid cancer or a benign thyroid nodule (not recorded which). Some clones in this sample may be carry-over from other donors' samples. The CDR3 reads CASRHDSYEQYF. The CDR3 DNA reads as TGTGCCAGCAGACATGACAGTTACGAGCAGTACTTC.